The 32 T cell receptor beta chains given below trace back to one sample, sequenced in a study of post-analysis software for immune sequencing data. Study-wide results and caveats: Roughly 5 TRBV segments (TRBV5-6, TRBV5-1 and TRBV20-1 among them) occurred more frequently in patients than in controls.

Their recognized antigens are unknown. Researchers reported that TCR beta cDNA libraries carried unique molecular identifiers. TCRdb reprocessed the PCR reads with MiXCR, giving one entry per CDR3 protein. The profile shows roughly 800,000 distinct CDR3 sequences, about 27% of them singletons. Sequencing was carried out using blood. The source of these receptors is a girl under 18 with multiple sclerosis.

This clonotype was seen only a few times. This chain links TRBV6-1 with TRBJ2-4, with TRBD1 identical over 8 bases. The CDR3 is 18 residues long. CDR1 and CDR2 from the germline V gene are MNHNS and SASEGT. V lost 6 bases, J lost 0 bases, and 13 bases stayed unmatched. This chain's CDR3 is CASSGPGTGTLAKNIQYF. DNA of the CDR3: TGTGCCAGCAGCGGTCCCGGGACAGGAACCCTAGCCAAAAACATTCAGTACTTC.

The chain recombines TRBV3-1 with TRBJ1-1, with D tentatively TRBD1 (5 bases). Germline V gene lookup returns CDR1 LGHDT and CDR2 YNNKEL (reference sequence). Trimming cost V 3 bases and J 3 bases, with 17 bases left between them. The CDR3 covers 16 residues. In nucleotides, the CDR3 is TGTGCCAGCAGCCAGTACGGGGGAAAAGAGGACACTGAAGCTTTCTTT. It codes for CASSQYGGKEDTEAFF.

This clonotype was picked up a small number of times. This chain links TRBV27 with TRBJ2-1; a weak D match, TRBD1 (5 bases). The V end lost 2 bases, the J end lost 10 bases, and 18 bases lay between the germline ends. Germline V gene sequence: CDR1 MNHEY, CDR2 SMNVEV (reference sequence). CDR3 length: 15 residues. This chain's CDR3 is CASSLRQGSGREQFF. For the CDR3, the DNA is TGTGCCAGCAGTTTAAGGCAGGGATCCGGCCGGGAGCAGTTCTTC.

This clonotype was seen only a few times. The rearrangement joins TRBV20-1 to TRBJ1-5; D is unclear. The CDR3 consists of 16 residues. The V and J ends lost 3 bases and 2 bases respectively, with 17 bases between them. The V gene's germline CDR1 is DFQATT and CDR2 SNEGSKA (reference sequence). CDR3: CSASHRLLTGNQPQHF. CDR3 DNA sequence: TGCAGTGCTAGTCACAGACTTTTAACGGGCAATCAGCCCCAGCATTTT.

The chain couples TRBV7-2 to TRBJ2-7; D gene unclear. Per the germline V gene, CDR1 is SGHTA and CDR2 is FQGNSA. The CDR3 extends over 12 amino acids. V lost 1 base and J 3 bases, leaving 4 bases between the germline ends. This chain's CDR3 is CASSLDVYEQYF. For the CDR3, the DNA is TGTGCCAGCAGCTTAGACGTCTACGAGCAGTACTTC.

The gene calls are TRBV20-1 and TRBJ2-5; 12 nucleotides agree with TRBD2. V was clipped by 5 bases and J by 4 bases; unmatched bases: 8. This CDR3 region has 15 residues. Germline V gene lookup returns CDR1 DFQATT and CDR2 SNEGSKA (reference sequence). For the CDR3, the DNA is TGCAGTGCTCCCTCTAGCGGGAGGGCCCGAGAGACCCAGTACTTC. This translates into CSAPSSGRARETQYF.

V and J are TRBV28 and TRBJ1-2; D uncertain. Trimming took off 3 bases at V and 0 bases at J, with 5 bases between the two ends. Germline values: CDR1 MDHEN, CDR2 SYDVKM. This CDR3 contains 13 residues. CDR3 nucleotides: TGTGCCAGCAGTTTTGCAGCTAACTATGGCTACACCTTC. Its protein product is CASSFAANYGYTF.

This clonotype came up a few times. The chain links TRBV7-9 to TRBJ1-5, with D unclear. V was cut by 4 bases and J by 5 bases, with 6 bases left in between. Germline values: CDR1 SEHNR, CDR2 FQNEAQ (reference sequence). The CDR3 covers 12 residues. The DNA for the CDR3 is TGTGCCAGCAGCTCACTCCATCAGCCCCAGCATTTT. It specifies CASSSLHQPQHF.

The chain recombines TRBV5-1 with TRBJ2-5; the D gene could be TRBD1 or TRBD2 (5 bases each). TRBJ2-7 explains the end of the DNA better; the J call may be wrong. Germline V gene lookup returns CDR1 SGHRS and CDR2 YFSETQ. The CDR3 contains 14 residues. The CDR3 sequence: CASSPGTEGYEQYF. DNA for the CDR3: TGCGCCAGCAGCCCGGGGACGGAAGGCTACGAGCAGTACTTC.

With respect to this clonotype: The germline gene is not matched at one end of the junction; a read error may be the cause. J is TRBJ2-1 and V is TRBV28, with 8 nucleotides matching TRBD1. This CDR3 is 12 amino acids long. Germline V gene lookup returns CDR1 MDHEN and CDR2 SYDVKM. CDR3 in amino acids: CAGSPTGDEQFF. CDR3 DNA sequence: TGTGCCGGCAGCCCGACAGGGGATGAGCAGTTCTTC.

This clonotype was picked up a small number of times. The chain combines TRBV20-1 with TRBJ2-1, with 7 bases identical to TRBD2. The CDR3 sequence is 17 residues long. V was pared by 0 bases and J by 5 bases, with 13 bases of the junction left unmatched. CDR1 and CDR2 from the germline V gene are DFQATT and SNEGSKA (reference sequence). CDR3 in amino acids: CSARDGSAGLGHNEQFF. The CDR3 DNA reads TGCAGTGCTAGAGATGGGTCGGCAGGACTAGGGCACAATGAGCAGTTCTTC.

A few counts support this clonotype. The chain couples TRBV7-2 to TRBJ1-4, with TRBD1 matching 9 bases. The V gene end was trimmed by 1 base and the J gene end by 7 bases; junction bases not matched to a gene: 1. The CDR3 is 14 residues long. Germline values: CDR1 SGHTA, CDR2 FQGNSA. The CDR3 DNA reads TGTGCCAGCAGCTTAGGGACAGGGGTTGAAAAACTGTTTTTT. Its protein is CASSLGTGVEKLFF.

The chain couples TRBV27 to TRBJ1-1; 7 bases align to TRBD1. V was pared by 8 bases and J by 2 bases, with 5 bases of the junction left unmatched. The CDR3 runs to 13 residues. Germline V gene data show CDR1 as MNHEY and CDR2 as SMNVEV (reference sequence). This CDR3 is CASARQGNTEAFF. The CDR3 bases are TGTGCCAGCGCACGACAGGGTAACACTGAAGCTTTCTTT.

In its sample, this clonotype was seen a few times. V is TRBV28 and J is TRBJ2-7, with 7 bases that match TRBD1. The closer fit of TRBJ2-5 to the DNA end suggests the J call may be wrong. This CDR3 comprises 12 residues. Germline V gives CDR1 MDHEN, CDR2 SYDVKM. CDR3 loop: CASKGGLETQYF. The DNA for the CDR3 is TGTGCCAGCAAAGGGGGCTTGGAGACCCAGTACTTC.

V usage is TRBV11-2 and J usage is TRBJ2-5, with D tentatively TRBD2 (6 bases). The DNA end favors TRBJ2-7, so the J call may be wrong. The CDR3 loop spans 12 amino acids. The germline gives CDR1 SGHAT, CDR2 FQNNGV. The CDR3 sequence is CASSWRAYEQYF. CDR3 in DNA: TGTGCCAGCAGCTGGAGGGCCTACGAGCAGTACTTC.

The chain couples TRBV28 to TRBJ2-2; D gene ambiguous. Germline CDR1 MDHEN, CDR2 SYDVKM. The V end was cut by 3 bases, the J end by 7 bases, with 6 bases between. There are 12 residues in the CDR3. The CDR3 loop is CASSFLYGELFF. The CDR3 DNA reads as TGTGCCAGCAGTTTTTTGTACGGGGAGCTGTTTTTT.

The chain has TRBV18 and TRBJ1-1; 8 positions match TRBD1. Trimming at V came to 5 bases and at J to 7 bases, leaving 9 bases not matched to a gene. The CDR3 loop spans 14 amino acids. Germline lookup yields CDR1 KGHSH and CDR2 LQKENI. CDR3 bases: TGTGCCAGCTCATTAGGACAGGGCGGGAGTGAAGCTTTCTTT. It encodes CASSLGQGGSEAFF.

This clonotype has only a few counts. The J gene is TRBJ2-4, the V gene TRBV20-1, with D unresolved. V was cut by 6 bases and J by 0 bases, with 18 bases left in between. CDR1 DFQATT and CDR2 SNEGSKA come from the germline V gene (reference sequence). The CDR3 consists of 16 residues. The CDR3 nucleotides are TGCAGTGCCGAGAGTGGCAGAGGAATAGCCAAAAACATTCAGTACTTC. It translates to CSAESGRGIAKNIQYF.

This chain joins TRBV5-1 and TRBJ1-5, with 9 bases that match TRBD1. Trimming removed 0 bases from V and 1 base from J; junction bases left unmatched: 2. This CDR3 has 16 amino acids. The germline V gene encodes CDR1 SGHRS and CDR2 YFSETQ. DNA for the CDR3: TGCGCCAGCAGCTTGGGGGACAGGGCGAGCAATCAGCCCCAGCATTTT. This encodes CASSLGDRASNQPQHF.

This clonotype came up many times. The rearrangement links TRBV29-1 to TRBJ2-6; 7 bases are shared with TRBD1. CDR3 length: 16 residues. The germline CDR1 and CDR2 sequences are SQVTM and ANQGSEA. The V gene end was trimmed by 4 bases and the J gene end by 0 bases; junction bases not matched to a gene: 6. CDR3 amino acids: CSVGQGRGSGANVLTF. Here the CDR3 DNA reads TGCAGCGTTGGACAGGGCCGGGGCTCTGGGGCCAACGTCCTGACTTTC.

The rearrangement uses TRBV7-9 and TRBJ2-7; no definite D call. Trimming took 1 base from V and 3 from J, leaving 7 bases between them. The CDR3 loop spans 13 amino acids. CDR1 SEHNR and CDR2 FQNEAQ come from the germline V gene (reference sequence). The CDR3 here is CASSLDAGYEQYF. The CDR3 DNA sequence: TGTGCCAGCAGCTTAGATGCAGGCTACGAGCAGTACTTC.

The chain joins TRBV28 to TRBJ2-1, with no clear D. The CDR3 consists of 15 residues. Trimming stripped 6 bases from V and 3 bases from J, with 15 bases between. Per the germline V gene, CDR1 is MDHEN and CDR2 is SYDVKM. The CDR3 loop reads CASSLNDLLYNEQFF. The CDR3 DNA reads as TGTGCCAGCAGCTTAAATGACCTCCTCTACAATGAGCAGTTCTTC.

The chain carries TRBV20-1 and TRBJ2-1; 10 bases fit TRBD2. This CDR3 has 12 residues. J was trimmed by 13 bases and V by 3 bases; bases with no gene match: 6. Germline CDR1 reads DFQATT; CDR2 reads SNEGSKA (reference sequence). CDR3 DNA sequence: TGCAGTGCTAGGGCTAGCGGGGGTCTCCAGTTCTTC. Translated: CSARASGGLQFF.

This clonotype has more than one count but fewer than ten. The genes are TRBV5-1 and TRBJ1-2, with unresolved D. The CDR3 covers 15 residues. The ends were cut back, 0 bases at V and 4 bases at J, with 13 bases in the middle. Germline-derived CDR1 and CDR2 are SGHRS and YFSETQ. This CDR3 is CASSLDRTYPYGYTF. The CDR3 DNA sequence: TGCGCCAGCAGCTTGGATCGCACCTACCCCTATGGCTACACCTTC.

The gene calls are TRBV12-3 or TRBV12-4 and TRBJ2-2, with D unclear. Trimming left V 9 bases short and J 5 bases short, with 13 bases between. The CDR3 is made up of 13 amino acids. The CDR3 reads CASQWVGTGELFF. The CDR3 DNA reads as TGTGCCAGTCAGTGGGTGGGAACCGGGGAGCTGTTTTTT.

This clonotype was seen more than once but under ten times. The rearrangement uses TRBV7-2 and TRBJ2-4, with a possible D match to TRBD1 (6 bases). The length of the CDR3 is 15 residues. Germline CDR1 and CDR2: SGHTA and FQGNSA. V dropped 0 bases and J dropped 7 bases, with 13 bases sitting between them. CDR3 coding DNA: TGTGCCAGCAGCTTAGCCCAGGGCAGGGGCAACATTCAGTACTTC. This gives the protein CASSLAQGRGNIQYF. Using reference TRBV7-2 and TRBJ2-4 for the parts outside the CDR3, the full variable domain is GAGVSQSPSNKVTEKGKDVELRCDPISGHTALYWYRQSLGQGLEFLIYFQGNSAPDKSGLPSDRFSAERTGGSVSTLTIQRTQQEDSAVYLCASSLAQGRGNIQYFGAGTRLSVL.

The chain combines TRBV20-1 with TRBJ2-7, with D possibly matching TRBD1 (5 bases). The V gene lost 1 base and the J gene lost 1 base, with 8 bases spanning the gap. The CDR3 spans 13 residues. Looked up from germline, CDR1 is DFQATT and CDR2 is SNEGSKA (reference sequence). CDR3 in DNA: TGCAGTGCTAGAGGACAGATTTCCTACGAGCAGTACTTC. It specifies CSARGQISYEQYF.

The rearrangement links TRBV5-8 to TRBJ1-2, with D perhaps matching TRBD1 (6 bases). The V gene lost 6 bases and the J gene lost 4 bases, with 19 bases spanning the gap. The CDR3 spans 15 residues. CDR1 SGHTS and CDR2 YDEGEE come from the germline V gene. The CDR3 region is CASTTPGAGRYGYTF. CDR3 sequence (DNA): TGTGCCAGCACCACCCCGGGGGCAGGCCGCTATGGCTACACCTTC.

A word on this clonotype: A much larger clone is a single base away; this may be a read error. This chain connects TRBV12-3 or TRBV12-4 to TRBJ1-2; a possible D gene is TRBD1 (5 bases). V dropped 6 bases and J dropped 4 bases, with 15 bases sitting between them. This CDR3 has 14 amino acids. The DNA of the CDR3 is TGTGCCAGCAGGCCCGGGGACCTCATCTATGGCTACACCTTC. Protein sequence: CASRPGDLIYGYTF.

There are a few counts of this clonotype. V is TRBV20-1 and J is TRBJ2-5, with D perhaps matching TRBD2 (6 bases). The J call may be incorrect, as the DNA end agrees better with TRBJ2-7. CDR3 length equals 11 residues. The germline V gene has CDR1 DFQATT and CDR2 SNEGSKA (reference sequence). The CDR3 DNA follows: TGCAGTGCTAGAGTTAGCGGCGAGCAGTACTTC. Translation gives CSARVSGEQYF.

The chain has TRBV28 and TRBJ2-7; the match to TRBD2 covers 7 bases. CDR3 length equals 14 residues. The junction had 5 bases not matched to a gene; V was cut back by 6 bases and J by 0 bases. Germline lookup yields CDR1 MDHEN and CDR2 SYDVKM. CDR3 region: CASRDGGSSYEQYF. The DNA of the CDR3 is TGTGCCAGCAGAGATGGCGGGAGCTCCTACGAGCAGTACTTC. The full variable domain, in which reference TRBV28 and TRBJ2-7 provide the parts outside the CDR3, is DVKVTQSSRYLVKRTGEKVFLECVQDMDHENMFWYRQDPGLGLRLIYFSYDVKMKEKGDIPEGYSVSREKKERFSLILESASTNQTSMYLCASRDGGSSYEQYFGPGTRLTVT.

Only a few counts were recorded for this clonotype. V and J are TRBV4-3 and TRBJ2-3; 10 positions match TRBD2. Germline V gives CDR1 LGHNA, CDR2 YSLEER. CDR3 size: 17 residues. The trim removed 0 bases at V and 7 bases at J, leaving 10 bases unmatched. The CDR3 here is CASSQDGEREGWHTQYF. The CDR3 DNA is TGCGCCAGCAGCCAAGATGGTGAGCGGGAGGGCTGGCATACGCAGTATTTT.